The 30 T cell receptor beta chains listed next were all sequenced from one sample in a study of T cells in Graves' hyperthyroidism and ophthalmopathy. Amplification of TCR beta CDR3 regions used RNA as the template. When the TCR CDR3 underwent first-round RT-PCR, the HTBI primer set was used. Using its own MiXCR run on the multiplex PCR reads, TCRdb lists one record per CDR3 protein. The table includes approximately 520,000 distinct CDR3 sequences, around 24% detected once. Specimen: blood. Source of these receptors: a woman aged 25 to 45 with Graves' ophthalmopathy.

There are many counts of this clonotype. The CDR3 protein is CAIGGTGDHEQYF. The CDR3 coding sequence is TGTGCCATCGGTGGGACAGGGGATCACGAGCAGTACTTC. This chain uses TRBV10-3 with TRBJ2-7; 10 positions match TRBD1. Germline assignment: CDR1 ENHRY and CDR2 SYGVKD. After removal of 8 bases from V and 5 bases from J, the junction contained 6 bases not matched to a gene. The CDR3 has 13 amino acids.

The chain has TRBV28 and TRBJ2-7; 9 bases align to TRBD1. V was clipped by 7 bases and J by 6 bases; unmatched bases: 13. This CDR3 region has 15 residues. Germline loops: CDR1 MDHEN, CDR2 SYDVKM. The CDR3 spells CASINKGTGTSEQYF. As DNA, the CDR3 is TGTGCCAGCATCAATAAAGGGACAGGGACATCCGAGCAGTACTTC.

This clonotype has only a few counts. Likely a read error: the CDR3 ends without its conserved phenylalanine or tryptophan. This sequence joins TRBV7-2 and TRBJ2-6, with D unclear. Germline V gene lookup returns CDR1 SGHTA and CDR2 FQGNSA. V was trimmed by 0 bases and J by 3 bases, leaving 9 bases between them. There are 16 residues in the CDR3. The CDR3 nucleotides are TGTGCCAGCAGCTTAGCCCCAAAACTTGGGGCCAACGTCCTGACTTCC. Encoded protein: CASSLAPKLGANVLTS.

This rearrangement joins TRBV18 to TRBJ1-5; no definite D call. The CDR3 is made up of 14 amino acids. Germline V lookup: CDR1 KGHSH, CDR2 LQKENI. V dropped 6 bases and J dropped 0 bases, with 9 bases sitting between them. The CDR3 DNA follows: TGTGCCAGCTCGGTGGGATTTAGCAATCAGCCCCAGCATTTT. Its protein product is CASSVGFSNQPQHF.

This clonotype was seen only a few times. This chain connects TRBV4-1 to TRBJ2-2; 12 bases match TRBD1. This CDR3 contains 19 residues. CDR1 and CDR2 from the germline V gene are MGHRA and YSYEKL. V was clipped by 4 bases and J by 2 bases; unmatched bases: 11. For the CDR3, the DNA is TGCGCCAGCAGCCCGTCCGCGTTTGGGACAGGGGGCAACACCGGGGAGCTGTTTTTT. Translated: CASSPSAFGTGGNTGELFF.

This clonotype was seen more than once but under ten times. CDR3 loop: CASSLDGRVEGYGYTF. DNA of the CDR3: TGTGCCAGCAGCTTGGATGGCAGGGTCGAAGGCTATGGCTACACCTTC. The rearrangement joins TRBV5-5 to TRBJ1-2; tentative D call: TRBD1 (5 bases). The CDR3 runs 16 residues. Trimming took off 0 bases at V and 4 bases at J, with 16 bases between the two ends. Germline V gene sequence: CDR1 SGHKS, CDR2 YYEKEE (reference sequence).

This clonotype was observed many times. This sequence joins TRBV7-2 and TRBJ1-2; D ambiguous. This CDR3 is built from 14 residues. From germline, CDR1 is SGHTA and CDR2 FQGNSA. V lost 0 bases and J 4 bases, leaving 9 bases between the germline ends. CDR3 sequence: CASSLAEGVYGYTF. CDR3 DNA sequence: TGTGCCAGCAGCTTAGCGGAGGGCGTCTATGGCTACACCTTC.

This clonotype has just a few counts. The CDR3 loop is CASSQDWASGNTIYF. Here the CDR3 DNA reads TGTGCCAGCAGCCAAGATTGGGCCTCTGGAAACACCATATATTTT. The V gene is TRBV3-1, the J gene TRBJ1-3; D not certain. Trimming cost V 0 bases and J 0 bases, with 6 bases left between them. Germline V gives CDR1 LGHDT, CDR2 YNNKEL (reference sequence). This CDR3 contains 15 residues.

This clonotype was seen ten or more times. The rearrangement links TRBV4-3 to TRBJ2-5, with 8 bases matching TRBD1. V shed 2 bases, J shed 1 base, and the junction held 0 bases outside the gene matches. Germline V CDR1 and CDR2: LGHNA, YSLEER. The CDR3 consists of 14 residues. CDR3 residues: CASSQTGGQETQYF. Here the CDR3 DNA reads TGCGCCAGCAGCCAAACAGGGGGCCAAGAGACCCAGTACTTC.

This clonotype was counted only a few times. Possible read error: a much larger clone is one base away. This chain uses TRBV5-1 with TRBJ1-1; 9 bases are shared with TRBD1. The CDR3 contains 14 residues. The germline CDR1 and CDR2 sequences are SGHRS and YFSETQ. This CDR3 reads CASSQDRGDTEACF. The DNA for the CDR3 is TGCGCCAGCAGCCAGGACAGGGGCGACACTGAAGCTTGCTTT.

This clonotype occurred a few times. V is TRBV7-3 and J is TRBJ1-1, with D tentatively TRBD1 (5 bases). This CDR3 has 13 amino acids. Trimming stripped 1 base from V and 5 bases from J, with 8 bases between. In germline, CDR1 is SGHTA, CDR2 FQGTGA. The CDR3 loop is CASSLMGGTEAFF. The CDR3 DNA follows: TGTGCCAGCAGCTTAATGGGGGGGACTGAAGCTTTCTTT.

This clonotype appeared many times. The chain carries TRBV6-2 or TRBV6-3 and TRBJ2-5; the D is unclear. Between the trimmed V and J ends, which lost 7 bases and 0 bases, there was a span of 9 bases. This CDR3 region has 13 residues. CDR1 and CDR2 from the germline V gene are MNHEY and SVGEGT. The CDR3: CASIDSNQETQYF. The CDR3 coding sequence is TGTGCCAGCATAGATTCCAACCAAGAGACCCAGTACTTC.

This clonotype was seen at least ten times. The chain combines TRBV28 with TRBJ1-1; the D is unclear. The CDR3 is 13 residues long. V lost 3 bases and J lost 1, with 6 bases in between. CDR1 and CDR2 (germline): MDHEN, SYDVKM. The CDR3 protein is CASSFKENTEAFF. The CDR3, as DNA: TGTGCCAGCAGTTTTAAGGAGAACACTGAAGCTTTCTTT.

This clonotype was picked up a small number of times. V usage is TRBV24-1 and J usage is TRBJ1-2, with 8 bases matching TRBD1. V dropped 3 bases and J dropped 6; count of bases not matched to a gene: 5. There are 14 residues in the CDR3. Germline values: CDR1 KGHDR, CDR2 SFDVKD. The CDR3 DNA is TGTGCCACCAGTGATCTAGACAGGGGACATGGCTACACCTTC. This encodes CATSDLDRGHGYTF.

This clonotype was counted a few times. This may stem from a read error, because a much larger clone lies one nucleotide away. The chain joins TRBV30 to TRBJ1-5; D is uncertain. The germline gives CDR1 GTSNPN, CDR2 SVGIG (reference sequence). The CDR3 spans 13 residues. CDR3 DNA: TGTGCCTGGAGTCCCAGGAGGGATCAGCCCCGGCATTTT. It encodes CAWSPRRDQPRHF.

This clonotype was found a few times. The chain uses TRBV29-1 and TRBJ1-2; TRBD1 is a possible D gene (5 bases). Per the germline V gene, CDR1 is SQVTM and CDR2 is ANQGSEA. The CDR3 length is 15 residues. Between the trimmed V and J ends, which lost 0 bases and 8 bases, there was a span of 19 bases. The CDR3 nucleotides read TGCAGCGTTGAAGATGGGGGGACGTGGAGAGTGGGCTACACCTTC. Its protein product is CSVEDGGTWRVGYTF.

This clonotype showed up many times. The rearrangement links TRBV20-1 to TRBJ1-5, with D unresolved. The CDR3 is made up of 13 amino acids. Germline loops: CDR1 DFQATT, CDR2 SNEGSKA (reference sequence). V was cut by 3 bases and J by 3 bases, with 9 bases left in between. CDR3 in amino acids: CSARVYVNQPQHF. CDR3 sequence (DNA): TGCAGTGCTAGGGTCTATGTCAATCAGCCCCAGCATTTT.

The gene calls are TRBV20-1 and TRBJ1-1; D remains ambiguous. Trimming took off 3 bases at V and 7 bases at J, with 12 bases between the two ends. Germline values: CDR1 DFQATT, CDR2 SNEGSKA (reference sequence). The CDR3 totals 12 residues. The CDR3 DNA reads TGCAGTGCTAGGATGGCTCACATTGAAGCTTTCTTT. Translated: CSARMAHIEAFF.

This clonotype turned up a few times. The V call is TRBV12-3 or TRBV12-4, the J call TRBJ1-2, with D unresolved. The CDR3 is made up of 13 amino acids. Trimming removed 7 bases from V and 11 bases from J, with 20 bases in between. The CDR3 protein is CASTIFLGFGYTF. The CDR3 nucleotides read TGTGCCAGCACCATTTTCTTAGGCTTTGGTTACACCTTC.

V and J are TRBV12-3 or TRBV12-4 and TRBJ1-1, with D unclear. The length of the CDR3 is 12 residues. Trimming cost V 7 bases and J 5 bases, with 11 bases left between them. The CDR3: CASTEPGTEAFF. The CDR3 region has the DNA TGTGCCAGCACTGAGCCTGGGACTGAAGCTTTCTTT.

The chain uses TRBV28 and TRBJ2-7, with 9 bases that match TRBD2. Germline V CDR1 and CDR2: MDHEN, SYDVKM. The length of the CDR3 is 13 residues. Trimming removed 9 bases from V and 6 bases from J; junction bases left unmatched: 9. CDR3 DNA sequence: TGTGCCAGTCTAATAGCGGGAGTGGGCGAGCAGTACTTC. As protein: CASLIAGVGEQYF.

This clonotype was counted at least ten times. The gene calls are TRBV11-1 and TRBJ1-1; unclear D gene. Trimming shortened V by 5 bases and J by 7 bases, and 8 bases separated the two germline ends. Per the germline V gene, CDR1 is SGHAT and CDR2 is FQDESV (reference sequence). The CDR3 covers 11 residues. The CDR3 sequence: CASSPLREAFF. The CDR3 DNA sequence: TGTGCCAGCAGCCCCCTCCGTGAAGCTTTCTTT.

CDR3 nucleotides: TGTGCCACCAGTGACTCCGACAGGGCCGGCGGCTACACCTTC. Protein product: CATSDSDRAGGYTF. The chain carries TRBV24-1 and TRBJ1-2; 7 bases map to TRBD1. This CDR3 comprises 14 residues. Germline V gene data show CDR1 as KGHDR and CDR2 as SFDVKD. The ends lost 4 bases at V and 8 bases at J; junction bases unmatched: 9.

In its sample, this clonotype was seen many times. The genes are TRBV30 and TRBJ2-2; maybe TRBD1 (5 bases). The CDR3 loop spans 16 amino acids. Trimming took 3 bases from V and 5 from J, leaving 19 bases between them. The V gene's germline CDR1 is GTSNPN and CDR2 SVGIG (reference sequence). CDR3 coding DNA: TGTGCCTGGAGGAGACAGAAAGTAAGGTGGACCGGGGAGCTGTTTTTT. It is translated as CAWRRQKVRWTGELFF. Filled out from reference TRBV30 and TRBJ2-2, the complete variable domain reads SQTIHQWPATLVQPVGSPLSLECTVEGTSNPNLYWYRQAAGRGLQLLFYSVGIGQISSEVPQNLSASRPQDRQFILSSKKLLLSDSGFYLCAWRRQKVRWTGELFFGEGSRLTVL.

This clonotype was seen a few times. This chain connects TRBV6-1 to TRBJ1-2; tentatively, D is TRBD1 (6 bases). V dropped 6 bases and J dropped 4 bases, with 15 bases sitting between them. Germline-derived CDR1 and CDR2 are MNHNS and SASEGT. The CDR3 loop spans 14 amino acids. CDR3 DNA: TGTGCCAGCAGGCTGGGGGCTCAGAGCTATGGCTACACCTTC. Its protein is CASRLGAQSYGYTF.

The genes are TRBV2 and TRBJ1-1, with D unresolved. CDR3 length: 12 residues. From germline, CDR1 is SNHLY and CDR2 FYNNEI. V gave up 7 bases and J gave up 2 bases, with 8 bases separating them. CDR3 residues: CASTVTNTEAFF. The DNA for the CDR3 is TGTGCCAGCACCGTCACTAACACTGAAGCTTTCTTT. The whole variable domain, remainder taken from reference TRBV2 and TRBJ1-1, is EPEVTQTPSHQVTQMGQEVILRCVPISNHLYFYWYRQILGQKVEFLVSFYNNEISEKSEIFDDQFSVERPDGSNFTLKIRSTKLEDSAMYFCASTVTNTEAFFGQGTRLTVV.

In this sample, this clonotype turned up many times. The V gene is TRBV12-3 or TRBV12-4, the J gene TRBJ2-5; D perhaps matches TRBD2 (6 bases). This CDR3 contains 14 residues. V lost 7 bases and J 2 bases, leaving 14 bases between the germline ends. The CDR3 DNA reads as TGTGCCAGCATCAGGACGGGGGTACAAGAGACCCAGTACTTC. It codes for CASIRTGVQETQYF.

In its sample, this clonotype was seen many times. This chain uses TRBV9 with TRBJ1-2; maybe TRBD1 (6 bases). This CDR3 contains 15 residues. Per the germline V gene, CDR1 is SGDLS and CDR2 is YYNGEE. Trimming removed 0 bases at V and 4 bases at J, with 13 bases between. This CDR3 reads CASSVEGGQFYGYTF. CDR3 bases: TGTGCCAGCAGCGTAGAGGGCGGACAGTTCTATGGCTACACCTTC.

This clonotype was found many times. This chain joins TRBV28 and TRBJ1-2; weak D call: TRBD1 (6 bases). The CDR3 loop spans 13 amino acids. Germline V CDR1 and CDR2: MDHEN, SYDVKM. V was shortened by 8 bases and J by 0 bases, with 10 bases between the two germline ends. CDR3 amino acids: CASLQGANYGYTF. DNA for the CDR3: TGTGCCAGCCTACAGGGAGCTAACTATGGCTACACCTTC.

This clonotype was seen at least ten times. The V and J genes are TRBV20-1 and TRBJ2-5; TRBD1 matches 11 bases. V gave up 1 base and J gave up 2 bases; unmatched junction bases: 3. The CDR3 loop spans 15 amino acids. From germline, CDR1 is DFQATT and CDR2 SNEGSKA (reference sequence). Written as DNA, the CDR3 is TGCAGTGCTAGAGGGGGACAGGGGGATCAAGAGACCCAGTACTTC. Translating gives CSARGGQGDQETQYF.